Described below is a single T cell receptor (beta chain) sequence and its context. The CDR3 sequence is 16 residues long. Germline V gene data show CDR1 as SGHNT and CDR2 as YYREEE (reference sequence). Trimming at V came to 1 base and at J to 2 bases, leaving 3 bases not matched to a gene. The data were obtained in a study of blood T cell repertoires in COVID-19. Generated by immunoSEQ multiplex PCR, the TCRdb table keeps only in-frame clones and is missing some. Here the sample spans 200,000 to 250,000 clones, more than 80% being singletons. Sequencing was performed on PBMCs or T cells enriched from blood (not recorded which). V usage is TRBV5-4 and J usage is TRBJ2-3; 11 positions match TRBD2. The sequence came from a man aged 50 to 59 who had been exposed to COVID-19. CDR3 sequence: CASSLTSGGLTDTQYF. CDR3 in DNA: TGTGCCAGCAGCTTGACTAGCGGGGGTCTCACAGATACGCAGTATTTT.